One and the same sample provided the 19 T cell receptor beta chains below, sequenced in a study of identical twins (dated by TCRdb to the mid-2010s). Library construction relied on 5' RACE. TCRdb records Illumina HiSeq 2000 as the sequencer. The public reads were quality trimmed at Q25 with fastp and then assembled into clones with MiXCR by TCRdb, keeping productive beta chains. CDR3 protein duplicates are merged, each entry listing the most common genes and DNA. Across this sample there are approximately 630,000 distinct CDR3 sequences, with about 7% seen only once. The ten biggest clones cover 1.5% to 2% of the sample. The same specimen was also included in a second study, on yellow fever vaccine responses in identical twins.

Material: PBMCs. The receptors were gathered from a woman younger than 30 in good health.

This clonotype was picked up a small number of times. This rearrangement joins TRBV20-1 to TRBJ2-6; 10 bases map to TRBD1. Germline assignment: CDR1 DFQATT and CDR2 SNEGSKA (reference sequence). The CDR3 is 15 residues long. The V segment lost 5 bases and the J segment 4 bases; nucleotides outside the gene matches: 5. This CDR3 is CSAPRQGAGANVLTF. Written as DNA, the CDR3 is TGCAGTGCTCCACGACAGGGGGCCGGGGCCAACGTCCTGACTTTC.

This clonotype was observed many times. This rearrangement joins TRBV5-6 to TRBJ2-7; a weak D match, TRBD2 (6 bases). Trimming cost V 1 base and J 8 bases, with 19 bases left between them. The CDR3 length is 15 residues. Germline V gene lookup returns CDR1 SGHDT and CDR2 YYEEEE. CDR3 region: CASSLRAGSSGKQYF. CDR3 sequence (DNA): TGTGCCAGCAGCTTGAGAGCGGGTTCCTCGGGTAAGCAGTACTTC.

This clonotype was detected a few times. This chain connects TRBV7-6 to TRBJ2-1, with 8 positions matching TRBD2. Looked up from germline, CDR1 is SGHVS and CDR2 is FNYEAQ. This CDR3 has 16 residues. With V trimmed by 5 bases and J by 5 bases, 11 bases remained unmatched. The CDR3, as DNA: TGTGCCAGCAGCCCGGTTTTCCGGGAGGGAAACAATGAGCAGTTCTTC. Protein: CASSPVFREGNNEQFF.

This clonotype was observed many times. The chain employs TRBV5-1 and TRBJ2-7; 8 positions agree with TRBD2. V shed 0 bases and J 3 bases; nucleotides not matched to a gene: 5. The CDR3 is 15 residues long. Germline V gives CDR1 SGHRS, CDR2 YFSETQ. CDR3 residues: CASSLGSSGNYEQYF. CDR3 nucleotide sequence: TGCGCCAGCAGCTTGGGGAGTAGCGGGAACTACGAGCAGTACTTC.

About this clonotype: A much larger clone lies a single base off, so this may be a read error. J is TRBJ2-1 and V is TRBV9; 11 bases line up with TRBD2. V was clipped by 4 bases and J by 8 bases; unmatched bases: 11. The V gene's germline CDR1 is SGDLS and CDR2 YYNGEE. The CDR3 loop spans 16 amino acids. CDR3 protein: CASSPRGTSGYDEQFF. The CDR3 DNA reads TGTGCCAGCAGCCCCAGGGGGACTAGCGGATACGATGAGCAGTTCTTC. The variable domain in full, completed from reference TRBV9 and TRBJ2-1, reads DSGVTQTPKHLITATGQRVTLRCSPRSGDLSVYWYQQSLDQGLQFLIQYYNGEERAKGNILERFSAQQFPDLHSELNLSSLELGDSALYFCASSPRGTSGYDEQFFGPGTRLTVL.

This clonotype has a handful of counts. This chain connects TRBV29-1 to TRBJ2-1; no reliable D call. CDR3 length: 17 amino acids. The V gene lost 6 bases and the J gene lost 4 bases, with 25 bases spanning the gap. CDR1 and CDR2 (germline): SQVTM, ANQGSEA. Here the CDR3 DNA reads TGCAGCGTCCAGACTGAAAGTCGACTCGCCTCTTACAATGAGCAGTTCTTC. Translated, it gives CSVQTESRLASYNEQFF.

Only a few counts were recorded for this clonotype. This chain links TRBV5-1 with TRBJ1-2; 7 bases fit TRBD1. In germline, CDR1 is SGHRS, CDR2 YFSETQ. V shed 4 bases, J shed 2 bases, and the junction held 8 bases outside the gene matches. The CDR3 loop spans 15 amino acids. The CDR3 sequence is CASSNWDSINYGYTF. CDR3 bases: TGCGCCAGCAGCAACTGGGACAGCATCAACTATGGCTACACCTTC.

This sequence joins TRBV10-2 and TRBJ2-3; D might be TRBD2 (5 bases). V was clipped by 3 bases and J by 1 base, with 11 bases between them. The CDR3 is made up of 15 amino acids. The germline V gene encodes CDR1 WSHSY and CDR2 SAAADI. CDR3 sequence: CASSDPSLGTDTQYF. Written as DNA, the CDR3 is TGCGCCAGCAGTGACCCTAGCCTAGGCACAGATACGCAGTATTTT.

This clonotype was picked up many times. J is TRBJ2-5 and V is TRBV7-2; maybe TRBD2 (5 bases). Deletions cut 1 base from V and 5 bases from J, with 14 bases between. This CDR3 has 15 amino acids. Germline V gives CDR1 SGHTA, CDR2 FQGNSA. This CDR3 is CASSLGHVVAETQYF. CDR3 sequence (DNA): TGTGCCAGCAGCTTAGGCCACGTGGTAGCGGAGACCCAGTACTTC.

At least ten counts were recorded for this clonotype. The genes are TRBV12-3 or TRBV12-4 and TRBJ1-4; weak D call: TRBD1 (6 bases). The CDR3 runs 16 residues. V dropped 5 bases and J dropped 5 bases, with 18 bases sitting between them. DNA of the CDR3: TGTGCCAGCAGTGCACGGCCGGGACAAGTCAATGAAAAACTGTTTTTT. It is translated as CASSARPGQVNEKLFF.

J is TRBJ2-2 and V is TRBV5-1, with 7 bases lining up with TRBD2. Germline V gene data show CDR1 as SGHRS and CDR2 as YFSETQ. V gave up 4 bases and J gave up 3 bases; unmatched junction bases: 9. There are 16 residues in the CDR3. This chain's CDR3 is CASSQLGGGYTGELFF. In nucleotides, the CDR3 is TGCGCCAGCAGCCAGCTGGGCGGGGGATACACCGGGGAGCTGTTTTTT. Using reference TRBV5-1 and TRBJ2-2 for the parts outside the CDR3, the full variable domain is KAGVTQTPRYLIKTRGQQVTLSCSPISGHRSVSWYQQTPGQGLQFLFEYFSETQRNKGNFPGRFSGRQFSNSRSEMNVSTLELGDSALYLCASSQLGGGYTGELFFGEGSRLTVL.

The chain links TRBV27 to TRBJ2-7; D is possibly TRBD2 (7 bases). V shed 4 bases and J shed 6 bases, with 13 bases lying between them. The CDR3 spans 13 residues. The germline V gene has CDR1 MNHEY and CDR2 SMNVEV (reference sequence). The CDR3 DNA sequence: TGTGCCAGCAGTTCCACGGGGGGCCGCGAGCAGTACGTC. Its protein product is CASSSTGGREQYV.

Only a few counts were recorded for this clonotype. The CDR3 loop reads CASSATGYEQYF. The CDR3 DNA is TGTGCCAGCAGCGCTACAGGGTACGAGCAGTACTTC. J is TRBJ2-7 and V is TRBV9, with D possibly TRBD1 on 6 matching bases. The V gene lost 3 bases and the J gene lost 4 bases, with 8 bases spanning the gap. CDR1 is SGDLS, CDR2 YYNGEE, per germline. This CDR3 has 12 residues.

This clonotype was seen only a few times. The gene calls are TRBV20-1 and TRBJ2-3; 7 bases match TRBD2. The CDR3 totals 15 residues. Germline CDR1 is DFQATT and CDR2 is SNEGSKA (reference sequence). The trim removed 6 bases at V and 4 bases at J, leaving 13 bases unmatched. For the CDR3, the DNA is TGCAGTGCCCCACCCGGCCTAGCGGTAGCAGATACGCAGTATTTT. As protein: CSAPPGLAVADTQYF.

This clonotype was picked up many times. CDR3 bases: TGTGCCAGCAGTTACTCAGCTGGCCGGCAGGGAAACACCATATATTTT. Residues: CASSYSAGRQGNTIYF. The genes are TRBV6-5 and TRBJ1-3, with D unresolved. CDR1 and CDR2 (germline): MNHEY, SVGAGI. V was pared by 0 bases and J by 4 bases, with 13 bases between. This CDR3 has 16 residues.

This chain connects TRBV29-1 to TRBJ2-2; the D gene is possibly TRBD1 (6 bases). CDR1 and CDR2 from the germline V gene are SQVTM and ANQGSEA. V was trimmed by 4 bases and J by 9 bases, leaving 12 bases between them. The CDR3 length is 12 residues. CDR3 protein: CSVGAGVRELFF. The DNA for the CDR3 is TGCAGCGTTGGGGCAGGGGTACGGGAGCTGTTTTTT.

The table lists this clonotype with many counts. The V gene is TRBV29-1, the J gene TRBJ2-1, with D maybe TRBD1 (5 bases). Germline CDR1 SQVTM, CDR2 ANQGSEA. Trimming pared 7 bases from V and 8 bases from J, leaving 15 bases between. This CDR3 is built from 12 residues. DNA of the CDR3: TGCAGCGCCCCTTGGGGCACCGATGAGCAGTTCTTC. It yields the protein CSAPWGTDEQFF.

This clonotype was recorded at least ten times. The chain links TRBV20-1 to TRBJ2-5; 8 nucleotides agree with TRBD2. With V trimmed by 0 bases and J by 7 bases, 4 bases remained unmatched. The CDR3 contains 13 residues. From germline, CDR1 is DFQATT and CDR2 SNEGSKA (reference sequence). CDR3 DNA sequence: TGCAGTGCTAGAGATACTAGCGGTGTGACCCAGTACTTC. Translated, it gives CSARDTSGVTQYF.

This chain uses TRBV19 with TRBJ2-1, with 7 bases fitting TRBD2. Germline loops: CDR1 LNHDA, CDR2 SQIVND (reference sequence). Trimming cost V 8 bases and J 3 bases; bases outside gene matches: 10. The CDR3 loop spans 15 amino acids. Written as DNA, the CDR3 is TGTGCCAGTCGTGGCTCAAGCGGGAACTACAATGAGCAGTTCTTC. It specifies CASRGSSGNYNEQFF.